This T cell receptor beta chain was retrieved from a study of blood T cells in healthy people across ages. Alongside a J-beta primer mix, a sample-barcoded 5' primer served in a second PCR lasting roughly 7 to 11 cycles. From the 5' RACE reads, TCRdb called clonotypes with MiXCR, one entry per CDR3 protein. The table includes roughly 800,000 distinct CDR3 sequences, roughly 60% detected once. With regard to this clonotype: Antigen unknown.

Isolation recovered at least 6 million PBMCs from every sample. CDR1 LNHNV and CDR2 YYDKDF come from the germline V gene (reference sequence). V was trimmed by 0 bases and J by 3 bases, leaving 14 bases between them. CDR3 length: 16 residues. Study outcomes and limitations: Long-lived donors carried more naive CD4+ cells and greater diversity than aged donors.

The receptor was derived from a man aged 30 to 45 in good health. Sample: blood. V usage is TRBV15 and J usage is TRBJ1-1, with no clear D. Here the CDR3 reads CATSRESPELDTEAFF. The CDR3 DNA reads TGTGCCACCAGCAGAGAGTCCCCAGAATTGGACACTGAAGCTTTCTTT.